The clone carrying this TCR beta chain has a single count. Antigen: not known. In germline, CDR1 is SGHRS, CDR2 YFSETQ. This CDR3 has 15 amino acids. Deletions cut 0 bases from V and 4 bases from J, with 12 bases between. The PCR employed 60 Vbeta primers together with 13 Jbeta primers. Measured with immunoSEQ multiplex PCR; TCRdb has only the in-frame clones, and not every one. The table records about 100,000 clones, roughly 73% of them present only once. The data were obtained in a study of cytomegalovirus exposure and HLA in healthy donors. Study-level findings and limits: Across donors, presence/absence analyses took sequencing depth to be roughly uniform. A later analysis linked a missense variant in DCLRE1C to the trimming of TCR beta V and J genes. Several of the most significant clusters appeared linked to common viral pathogens, based on a later analysis. In a later analysis, productive TCRs from donors in an Asian-associated ancestry cluster reportedly carried fewer N-insertions than the cohort mean.

The receptor comes from a young man in good health and CMV-seronegative. The sequenced sample was PBMCs. The gene calls are TRBV5-1 and TRBJ2-3, with D perhaps matching TRBD2 (5 bases). CDR3 loop: CASSLEVGEADTQYF. For the CDR3, the DNA is TGCGCCAGCAGCTTGGAAGTGGGAGAGGCAGATACGCAGTATTTT.